The present entry profiles one T cell receptor (beta chain) with its context. This sample was included in a study of T cell responses to AZD1222 COVID-19 vaccine. V dropped 4 bases and J dropped 5; count of bases not matched to a gene: 5. Germline V gene data show CDR1 as MGHDK and CDR2 as SYGVNS. CDR3 size: 15 residues. TCRdb keeps only in-frame clones here, not all; method: immunoSEQ multiplex PCR. The sample shows approximately 110,000 clones, 92% of them seen only once. This sequence joins TRBV25-1 and TRBJ1-6, with TRBD1 identical over 7 bases. The input for sequencing was peripheral blood, taken 28 days after the second AZD1222 dose. This receptor was identified in an adult who received the AZD1222 COVID-19 vaccine. Here the CDR3 reads CASSALTGNNSPLHF. The CDR3 coding sequence is TGTGCCAGCAGTGCCCTGACAGGGAATAATTCACCCCTCCACTTT.